This TCR beta chain was retrieved from a study of T cells after yellow fever vaccination. Study-level results: Abundant bulk-derived clonotypes could contaminate FACS-sorted repertoires. Peaking faster, on day 5 versus 15, the secondary response was nonetheless weaker.

Germline CDR1 is MNHNY and CDR2 is SVGAGI (reference sequence). Deletions cut 8 bases from V and 6 bases from J, with 18 bases between. The CDR3 is made up of 14 amino acids. This clonotype was detected a few times. The antigen remains undetermined. Template switching by 5'RACE produced TCR cDNA, adding a universal primer site and UMIs. In TCRdb, the 5' RACE reads were re-called with MiXCR into one record per CDR3 protein. The table includes under 200,000 distinct CDR3 sequences, around 10% detected once. This chain links TRBV6-6 with TRBJ2-3; possible D gene TRBD2, 6 bases. Sample: CD8+ T cells sorted from PBMCs, taken 15 days after the yellow fever booster vaccination. This receptor was taken from a man aged 18 to 29 who received the YFV17D yellow fever vaccine. CDR3 DNA: TGTGCCAGCTCAATTACTTCGGGGGTGGATACGCAGTATTTT. This codes for CASSITSGVDTQYF.